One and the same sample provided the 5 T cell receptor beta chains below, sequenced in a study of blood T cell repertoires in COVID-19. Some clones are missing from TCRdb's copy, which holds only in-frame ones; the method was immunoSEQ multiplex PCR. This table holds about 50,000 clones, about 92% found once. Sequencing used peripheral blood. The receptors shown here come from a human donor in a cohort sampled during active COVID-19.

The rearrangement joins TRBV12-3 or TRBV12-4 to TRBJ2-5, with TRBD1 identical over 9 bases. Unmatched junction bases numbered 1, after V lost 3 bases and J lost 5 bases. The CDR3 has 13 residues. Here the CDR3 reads CASSLGTGETQYF. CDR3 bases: TGTGCCAGCAGTTTGGGGACAGGGGAGACCCAGTACTTC.

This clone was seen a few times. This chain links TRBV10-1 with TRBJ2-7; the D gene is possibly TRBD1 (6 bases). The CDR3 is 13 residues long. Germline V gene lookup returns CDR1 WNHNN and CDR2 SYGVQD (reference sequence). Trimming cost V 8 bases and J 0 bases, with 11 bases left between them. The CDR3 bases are TGCGCCAGCCAGAGGGGGATCTCCTACGAGCAGTACTTC. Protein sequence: CASQRGISYEQYF.

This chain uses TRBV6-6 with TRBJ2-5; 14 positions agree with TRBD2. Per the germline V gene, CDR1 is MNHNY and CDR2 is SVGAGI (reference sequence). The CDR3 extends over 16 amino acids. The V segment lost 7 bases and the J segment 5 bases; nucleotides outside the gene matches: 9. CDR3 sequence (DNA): TGTGCCAGCATTTGGGGGACTAGCGGGAGATCGGAGACCCAGTACTTC. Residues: CASIWGTSGRSETQYF.

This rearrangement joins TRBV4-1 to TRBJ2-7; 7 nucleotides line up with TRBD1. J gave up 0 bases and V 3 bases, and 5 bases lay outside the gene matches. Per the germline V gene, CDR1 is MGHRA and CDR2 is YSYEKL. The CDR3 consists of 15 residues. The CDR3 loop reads CASSHPGQSSYEQYF. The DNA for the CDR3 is TGCGCCAGCAGCCACCCGGGACAGAGCTCCTACGAGCAGTACTTC.

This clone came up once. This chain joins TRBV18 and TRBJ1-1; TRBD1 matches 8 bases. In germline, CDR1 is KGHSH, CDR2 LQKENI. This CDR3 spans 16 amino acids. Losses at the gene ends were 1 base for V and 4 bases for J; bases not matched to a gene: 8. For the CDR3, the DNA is TGTGCCAGCTCACCACAAATTAACACAGGGGGCACTGAAGCTTTCTTT. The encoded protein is CASSPQINTGGTEAFF.